This T cell receptor beta chain was recorded in a study of shared clonotypes between healthy human individuals (dated by TCRdb to 2018 to 2021). Background for the entire study: A few men and two women, aged 18 to 49 years, made up the cohort. To increase sequencing depth and limit assay-specific biases, different laboratories used diverse techniques to prepare libraries and sequence TCR repertoires. To estimate repertoire size and how much clonotypes are shared between individuals, the study performed deep sequencing of blood TCR repertoires from roughly five healthy adults. Leukapheresis yielded between about 0.8 and 8.9 billion PBMCs per donor.

Only a few counts were recorded for this clone. There is no known antigen for this receptor. No base quality information exists; no much larger clone differs at one position. Including cysteine and phenylalanine, the CDR3 has 13 amino acids. Here the CDR3 DNA is all that survives: 39 bases in frame from base 1. In the germline V gene (reference sequence), CDR1 corresponds to LNHDA and CDR2 to SQIVND. V is cut by 4 bases and J by 0 bases, and the space between the germline ends is 7 bases. The research as a whole found: Sampling was limited to blood, and TCR repertoires in tissue likely differ from TCR repertoires in blood. Because the study included a small number of donors, the genetic and exposure-history diversity represented was limited. Pairwise subsampling indicated that sequencing depth was expected to affect the degree of clonotype sharing among donors.

Donors were healthy HIV-negative adults with no recently reported acute infections or vaccinations. Every donor was a Caucasian adult residing in Nashville, Tennessee, USA. In the unsorted samples, around 81 million PBMCs were counted, and genomic DNA was extracted using the QIAamp DNA Blood Mini kit. Blood was collected by leukapheresis, and PBMCs were isolated by Ficoll-Histopaque density gradient centrifugation and then cryopreserved in liquid nitrogen vapor phase. Using the deep immunoSEQ assay, TCR CDR3 regions were amplified from genomic DNA by multiplex PCR. For each cell subset, the extracted genomic DNA was distributed evenly across all wells of several immunoSEQ 96-well plates, and each plate served as one replicate. For unsorted PBMC, 300 to 350 ng genomic DNA, equal to roughly 32,000 T cell genomes, was loaded into each replicate PCR. Ten immunoSEQ deep assay plates were used to sequence unsorted PBMC genomic DNA. Purified libraries were quantified with a Qubit 3.0 fluorometer, sized on a Bioanalyzer 2100, and re-quantified with the KAPA Library Quantification kit. A separate single-read 150-cycle Illumina NextSeq 550 flow cell was used to sequence each immunoSEQ 96-well plate. Under the source paper's analysis protocol: The immunoSEQ output contained only junctional sequences without quality scores, so filtering could not match that applied to full-length reads. Sequences were annotated with PyIR, a Python wrapper for IgBLAST v1.9, and V/J genes and CDR3 were assigned using IMGT germline references. Any read was removed if the V/J assignment was weak (E-value above 1e-6), the CDR3 was missing, or the read contained stop codons, out-of-frame junctions, or ambiguous translated residues. A V3J clonotype was defined by an identical inferred V gene, J gene, and CDR3 amino acid sequence. To compute the percentage overlap between repertoires, the number of shared unique clonotypes was divided by the size of the smaller repertoire. Repertoire richness was assessed with RTK rarefaction, the Chao1 estimator, and Recon v2.1 estimates of unobserved clonotypes. TCRdb stores this immuneACCESS table with in-frame sequences only. Part of the clones is absent; in the studies checked, under half of the shortfall reflects unresolved V genes, and no reason is known for the rest. Clone size and the V and J calls come from that table; the DNA yielded D and trimming. The sample includes some 510,000 clones, with about four fifths observed a single time. 13% of the sample lies in the top ten.

This chain is built from TRBV19 and TRBJ2-7, with a weak D call of TRBD2 (5 bases match). The TCR was taken from a woman between 40 and 55 years old in good health. Some clones in this sample may be carry-over from other donors' samples. Specimen: PBMCs. The DNA is TGTGCCAGTAGTACCGGGGTCTCCTACGAGCAGTACTTC. The resulting protein is CASSTGVSYEQYF.